The 15 T cell receptor beta chains presented below share a single source sample, sequenced in a study of T cells in Graves' hyperthyroidism and ophthalmopathy. Using RNA transcripts as the source, TCR beta CDR3 regions were amplified. TCR CDR3 regions were first amplified by RT-PCR with HTBI primers. Using its own MiXCR run on the multiplex PCR reads, TCRdb lists one record per CDR3 protein. The sample has some 560,000 distinct CDR3 sequences, approximately 14% seen once; the top ten hold over 11%. The sequencing input was blood. These TCRs come from a woman between 35 and 50 years old with Graves' hyperthyroidism.

The chain uses TRBV20-1 and TRBJ1-2, with D perhaps matching TRBD1 (5 bases). Germline values: CDR1 DFQATT, CDR2 SNEGSKA (reference sequence). This CDR3 is 13 amino acids long. Trimming removed 6 bases from V and 1 base from J, with 12 bases in between. The CDR3 DNA reads as TGCAGTGCCTCGGACACATATAACTATGGCTACACCTTC. Encoded protein: CSASDTYNYGYTF.

This clonotype was counted ten times or more. V gene TRBV2 combines with J gene TRBJ2-1; 9 bases map to TRBD1. After removal of 4 bases from V and 6 bases from J, the junction contained 4 bases not matched to a gene. Germline values: CDR1 SNHLY, CDR2 FYNNEI. This CDR3 contains 14 residues. CDR3 DNA: TGTGCCAGCAGTGTACAGGGGGCGCTCAATGAGCAGTTCTTC. The encoded protein is CASSVQGALNEQFF.

This clonotype was picked up many times. V is TRBV6-1 and J is TRBJ2-7; TRBD1 agrees at 9 bases. The germline V gene has CDR1 MNHNS and CDR2 SASEGT. CDR3 length equals 18 residues. The V and J ends lost 0 bases and 4 bases, in that order; junction bases with no gene match: 13. CDR3 in DNA: TGTGCCAGCAGTGAAGCTGGGACAGGGTCCCCGATCCCTTACGAGCAGTACTTC. Amino acids: CASSEAGTGSPIPYEQYF.

The genes are TRBV5-6 and TRBJ2-5; 8 nucleotides agree with TRBD1. This CDR3 region has 14 residues. V trimming: 2 bases; J trimming: 5 bases; junction bases outside the gene matches: 5. Germline loops: CDR1 SGHDT, CDR2 YYEEEE. The CDR3 spells CASSFDRGWETQYF. In nucleotides, the CDR3 is TGTGCCAGCAGCTTTGACAGGGGCTGGGAGACCCAGTACTTC.

This clonotype was counted at least ten times. The chain couples TRBV11-3 to TRBJ2-2; D is perhaps TRBD1 or TRBD2 (5 bases each). CDR3 size: 15 residues. Germline CDR1 SGHNT, CDR2 YENEEA. V shed 5 bases and J shed 4 bases, with 14 bases lying between them. For the CDR3, the DNA is TGTGCCAGCAGCCCCGGGACCCTGGGCACCGGGGAGCTGTTTTTT. It translates to CASSPGTLGTGELFF.

This clonotype was counted ten times or more. The chain joins TRBV20-1 to TRBJ2-5; the match to TRBD1 covers 8 bases. The CDR3 is 12 amino acids. With 4 bases clipped from V and 5 bases from J, the junction kept 3 bases outside the gene matches. The germline CDR1 and CDR2 sequences are DFQATT and SNEGSKA (reference sequence). In nucleotides, the CDR3 is TGCAGTGCTACAGGGGGCAGGGAGACCCAGTACTTC. As protein: CSATGGRETQYF.

This clonotype was found a few times. The V gene is TRBV5-1, the J gene TRBJ2-1, with unresolved D. This CDR3 spans 13 amino acids. Germline CDR1 is SGHRS and CDR2 is YFSETQ. The germline V and J ends were trimmed by 2 bases and 5 bases, with 8 bases remaining between them. The CDR3 protein is CASSFSVNNEQFF. The CDR3 bases are TGCGCCAGCAGCTTCAGCGTTAACAATGAGCAGTTCTTC.

There are many counts of this clonotype. The chain links TRBV10-3 to TRBJ2-3; D remains unclear. There are 13 residues in the CDR3. The V and J ends lost 6 bases and 2 bases respectively, with 9 bases between them. Per germline, CDR1 ENHRY and CDR2 SYGVKD. In nucleotides, the CDR3 is TGTGCCATCAGGCCTCGATCCACAGATACGCAGTATTTT. This gives the protein CAIRPRSTDTQYF.

With respect to this clonotype: A much larger clone is a single base away; this may be a read error. The chain employs TRBV4-1 and TRBJ2-7; D may be TRBD1 (6 bases). Gene TRBJ2-1 matches the end of the DNA better, so the J call may be wrong. Germline values: CDR1 MGHRA, CDR2 YSYEKL. The CDR3 runs to 15 residues. The CDR3 DNA is TGCGCCAGCAGCCAAGACCGGGACACCATCTACGAGCAGTTCTTC. It yields the protein CASSQDRDTIYEQFF.

In DNA, the CDR3 is TGTGCCAGCAGGGACAGCTCTGGAAACACCATATATTTT. Translation: CASRDSSGNTIYF. The chain recombines TRBV2 with TRBJ1-3, with a possible D match to TRBD1 (6 bases). This CDR3 is 13 amino acids long. Germline V gives CDR1 SNHLY, CDR2 FYNNEI. Trimming took 6 bases from V and 0 from J, leaving 6 bases between them.

There are many counts of this clonotype. The CDR3 sequence is CETMRLGYNEQFF. The CDR3 coding sequence is TGTGAGACTATGCGGCTCGGGTACAATGAGCAGTTCTTC. The rearrangement links TRBV5-6 to TRBJ2-1; D is perhaps TRBD2 (5 bases). CDR1 SGHDT and CDR2 YYEEEE come from the germline V gene. The CDR3 contains 13 residues.

J is TRBJ2-1 and V is TRBV28; 11 bases match TRBD2. Per the germline V gene, CDR1 is MDHEN and CDR2 is SYDVKM. The V gene end was trimmed by 2 bases and the J gene end by 3 bases; junction bases not matched to a gene: 3. The CDR3 consists of 16 residues. As DNA, the CDR3 is TGTGCCAGCAGTTTACCCGGGACTAGCGGCTACAATGAGCAGTTCTTC. Translated, it gives CASSLPGTSGYNEQFF.

The chain is built from TRBV19 and TRBJ2-3; TRBD1 might be the D (5 bases). CDR1 and CDR2 from the germline V gene are LNHDA and SQIVND (reference sequence). The V and J ends lost 5 bases and 2 bases respectively, with 11 bases between them. CDR3 size: 14 residues. The CDR3 reads CASSQRQNTDTQYF. The DNA of the CDR3 is TGTGCCAGTAGTCAGCGACAGAACACAGATACGCAGTATTTT.

This clonotype was recorded a few times. The rearrangement uses TRBV6-1 and TRBJ1-1; D may be TRBD1 (6 bases). The germline V gene encodes CDR1 MNHNS and CDR2 SASEGT. V gave up 5 bases and J gave up 0 bases, with 13 bases separating them. CDR3 length: 15 residues. DNA for the CDR3: TGTGCCAGCAGTTTTAGGACAGCCTTGAACACTGAAGCTTTCTTT. Protein product: CASSFRTALNTEAFF.

The chain uses TRBV14 and TRBJ2-2; 11 bases are shared with TRBD1. Germline CDR1 reads SGHDN; CDR2 reads FVKESK. The trim removed 0 bases at V and 7 bases at J, leaving 7 bases unmatched. CDR3 size: 17 residues. CDR3 loop: CASSQDGQGALFGELFF. The CDR3 DNA follows: TGTGCCAGCAGCCAAGATGGACAGGGGGCTCTTTTCGGGGAGCTGTTTTTT.